This T cell receptor (beta chain) was obtained from a study of post-analysis software for immune sequencing data. Turning to the study itself: Recorded disease courses covered relapsing-remitting, secondary progressive and progressive-relapsing multiple sclerosis. Some patients had no subtype annotation. Findings and limits, study-wide: Included in a set of roughly five TRBV segments more frequent in patients than controls were TRBV5-6, TRBV5-1 and TRBV20-1. Multiple sclerosis was associated with a significant reduction in normalized Chao1 diversity relative to controls.

TCR beta cDNA libraries included unique molecular identifiers. From the PCR reads, TCRdb called clonotypes with MiXCR, one entry per CDR3 protein. Here the sample spans fewer than 900,000 distinct CDR3 sequences, more than 45% being singletons. For this clonotype: Antigen unknown.

This CDR3 has 14 residues. Germline assignment: CDR1 SQVTM and CDR2 ANQGSEA. V lost 4 bases to trimming and J lost 1 base, with 13 bases between them. This receptor was taken from a girl under 18 with multiple sclerosis. This rearrangement joins TRBV29-1 to TRBJ1-1; possible D gene TRBD1, 6 bases. The material sequenced was blood. The CDR3 coding sequence is TGCAGCGTTGCAAGGGAAGGGGGGAACACTGAAGCTTTCTTT. Protein product: CSVAREGGNTEAFF.